The rows below give T cell receptor beta chains drawn from one sample of a study of T cells after yellow fever vaccination. Using its own MiXCR run on the 5' RACE reads, TCRdb lists one record per CDR3 protein. The table shows 200,000 or so distinct CDR3 sequences, with approximately 6.8% occurring only once. Sequences were derived from CD4+ T cells sorted from PBMCs, sampled on the day of the yellow fever booster vaccination. The receptors derive from a man aged 25-45 years who received the YFV17D yellow fever vaccine. The CDR3 runs from the conserved cysteine through the conserved F or W. D genes are given only for firm matches. Clone size is not always given. Where it is, it says once, few, many or a class for expanded clones.

>many|TRBD2|TRBJ2-1|TRBV12-3/TRBV12-4
CASSLVIAGTEQFF
TGTGCCAGCAGTTTAGTAATAGCGGGAACTGAGCAGTTCTTC
>NA|TRBD1|TRBJ2-7|TRBV7-2
CASSIKKGASYEQYF
TGTGCCAGCAGCATTAAAAAGGGGGCATCCTACGAGCAGTACTTC
>once|TRBD2|TRBJ2-1|TRBV4-1
CASSPPDWVAGGGDEQFF
TGCGCCAGCAGCCCCCCCGACTGGGTCGCGGGAGGCGGCGATGAGCAGTTCTTC
>many|NA|TRBJ2-2|TRBV12-3/TRBV12-4
CASSDTRGVGELFF
TGTGCCAGCAGTGATACTAGAGGGGTCGGGGAGCTGTTTTTT
>many|NA|TRBJ2-1|TRBV29-1
CSAVPLMKYNEQFF
TGCAGCGCCGTGCCTCTTATGAAGTACAATGAGCAGTTCTTC
>many|NA|TRBJ2-1|TRBV7-3
CASSSYGREQFF
TGTGCCAGCAGCTCCTACGGACGAGAGCAGTTCTTC
>many|TRBD2|TRBJ2-1|TRBV5-1
CASAFKLAGEYNEQFF
TGCGCCAGCGCCTTTAAACTAGCGGGAGAATACAATGAGCAGTTCTTC
>many|NA|TRBJ1-5|TRBV7-9
CASSLGDSSNQPQHF
TGTGCCAGCAGCTTAGGCGACTCTTCTAATCAGCCCCAGCATTTT
>many|NA|TRBJ2-2|TRBV5-1
CASSGRLVNTGELFF
TGCGCCAGCAGCGGACGTTTGGTCAACACCGGGGAGCTGTTTTTT
>many|NA|TRBJ2-2|TRBV5-1
CASSLGFTSNTGELFF
TGCGCCAGCAGCCTAGGGTTTACGTCGAACACCGGGGAGCTGTTTTTT
>NA|TRBD2|TRBJ2-7|TRBV20-1
CSARGGSSGTYEQYF
TGCAGTGCTAGAGGGGGTTCTAGCGGGACCTACGAGCAGTACTTC
>many|TRBD2|TRBJ2-5|TRBV9
CASSTTSASYQETQYF
TGTGCCAGCAGTACGACTAGCGCTAGCTACCAAGAGACCCAGTACTTC
>many|NA|TRBJ2-2|TRBV20-1
CSARGDPNTGELFF
TGCAGTGCTAGAGGGGACCCGAACACCGGGGAGCTGTTTTTT
>NA|NA|TRBJ1-5|TRBV10-3
CATVQLENQPQHF
TGTGCCACGGTACAGCTGGAAAATCAGCCCCAGCATTTT
>few|NA|TRBJ1-5|TRBV28
CASSLADNQPQHF
TGTGCCAGCAGTTTGGCAGACAATCAGCCCCAGCATTTT
>NA|TRBD2|TRBJ2-4|TRBV9
CASSGGENIQYF
TGTGCCAGCAGTGGGGGGGAAAACATTCAGTACTTC
>many|TRBD2|TRBJ2-1|TRBV6-1
CASRTTSGSHNEQFF
TGTGCCAGCAGAACGACTAGCGGGAGTCACAATGAGCAGTTCTTC
>NA|NA|TRBJ2-3|TRBV7-9
CASSQPRRGTDTQYF
TGTGCCAGCAGCCAGCCCCGGAGGGGGACAGATACGCAGTATTTT
>NA|NA|TRBJ2-7|TRBV4-3
CASSHAGRGNEQYF
TGCGCCAGCAGCCATGCGGGCCGGGGAAACGAGCAGTACTTC
>NA|NA|TRBJ1-4|TRBV5-1
CASSLGVGATNEKLFF
TGCGCCAGCAGCTTGGGGGTTGGAGCGACTAATGAAAAACTGTTTTTT
>many|TRBD2|TRBJ2-5|TRBV12-3/TRBV12-4
CASSLVAGVTVETQYF
TGTGCCAGCAGTTTAGTAGCGGGAGTAACTGTGGAGACCCAGTACTTC
>few|TRBD2|TRBJ2-5|TRBV10-1
CASSAGVRETQYF
TGCGCCAGCAGCGCGGGAGTTCGAGAGACCCAGTACTTC
>many|NA|TRBJ2-6|TRBV2
CASSGLTFSGANVLTF
TGTGCCAGCAGTGGGCTTACGTTCTCTGGGGCCAACGTCCTGACTTTC
>few|NA|TRBJ2-7|TRBV6-5
CASSPPSGTVGGKQYF
TGTGCCAGCAGTCCACCATCCGGGACAGTCGGGGGGAAGCAGTACTTC
>few|TRBD2|TRBJ2-1|TRBV6-2/TRBV6-3
CASSYAPGSRARSGSNNEQFF
TGTGCCAGCAGTTACGCCCCCGGGTCCCGTGCGAGGAGCGGGAGTAACAATGAGCAGTTCTTC
>few|NA|TRBJ2-3|TRBV9
CASSEGGGRDTQYF
TGTGCCAGCAGCGAGGGGGGCGGGAGAGATACGCAGTATTTT
>many|NA|TRBJ2-3|TRBV27
CASKASSTDTQYF
TGTGCCAGCAAGGCTAGCAGTACAGATACGCAGTATTTT
>NA|NA|TRBJ2-2|TRBV12-3/TRBV12-4
CASGIRVNGGELFF
TGTGCCAGCGGAATCAGGGTAAATGGCGGGGAGCTGTTTTTT
>few|TRBD2|TRBJ2-1|TRBV7-2
CASSLGGGKQFF
TGTGCCAGCAGCTTAGGGGGGGGGAAGCAGTTCTTC
>NA|NA|TRBJ1-6|TRBV12-3/TRBV12-4
CASSFLSGSQSPLHF
TGTGCCAGCAGTTTCCTTAGCGGAAGCCAATCACCCCTCCACTTT
>few|TRBD1|TRBJ1-1|TRBV18
CASSPGTVDNTEAFF
TGTGCCAGCTCACCGGGGACAGTTGATAACACTGAAGCTTTCTTT
>few|NA|TRBJ2-3|TRBV20-1
CSARQNFRGDTQYF
TGCAGTGCTCGACAGAACTTCCGCGGGGATACGCAGTATTTT
>many|TRBD2|TRBJ2-3|TRBV7-2
CASSPIAGYTDTQYF
TGTGCCAGCAGCCCCATAGCGGGATATACAGATACGCAGTATTTT
>few|NA|TRBJ2-6|TRBV12-3/TRBV12-4
CASSPGGTEPSGANVLTF
TGTGCCAGCAGCCCCGGGGGGACAGAACCTTCTGGGGCCAACGTCCTGACTTTC
>many|NA|TRBJ1-2|TRBV12-3/TRBV12-4
CASSQPRRDGGNYTF
TGTGCCAGCAGTCAGCCCCGTCGGGACGGCGGTAACTACACCTTC
>few|NA|TRBJ2-6|TRBV4-3
CASSTAGANVLTF
TGCGCCAGCTCCACGGCTGGGGCCAACGTCCTGACTTTC
>NA|TRBD1|TRBJ1-6|TRBV12-3/TRBV12-4
CASSQTGRNNSPLHF
TGTGCCAGCAGCCAGACAGGGAGAAATAATTCACCCCTCCACTTT
>few|NA|TRBJ2-4|TRBV5-1
CASSLEDNPVIQYF
TGCGCCAGCAGCTTGGAGGACAATCCGGTCATTCAGTACTTC
>NA|NA|TRBJ2-2|TRBV4-3
CASSQDPVNTGELFF
TGCGCCAGCAGCCAAGACCCTGTAAACACCGGGGAGCTGTTTTTT
>many|NA|TRBJ2-7|TRBV12-3/TRBV12-4
CASSTGGSSYEQYF
TGTGCCAGCAGTACTGGGGGAAGCTCCTACGAGCAGTACTTC
>many|TRBD2|TRBJ2-1|TRBV12-3/TRBV12-4
CASSFTSESTEQFF
TGTGCCAGCAGTTTTACTAGCGAGTCCACGGAGCAGTTCTTC
>many|TRBD1|TRBJ2-2|TRBV6-2/TRBV6-3
CATVRGQTNTGELFF
TGTGCCACCGTTAGGGGACAGACTAACACCGGGGAGCTGTTTTTT
>few|NA|TRBJ2-5|TRBV20-1
CSARDRGIVGTQYF
TGCAGTGCTAGGGATCGGGGGATAGTTGGGACCCAGTACTTC
>many|NA|TRBJ2-3|TRBV5-1
CASSYVEGDTQYF
TGCGCCAGCAGCTACGTGGAGGGAGATACGCAGTATTTT
>NA|NA|TRBJ2-3|TRBV10-2
CASTDSPIRRPTDTQYF
TGCGCCAGCACGGATTCACCTATCAGGCGCCCTACAGATACGCAGTATTTT
>NA|NA|TRBJ1-1|TRBV23-1
CATSLQWNTEAFF
TGCGCCACCTCTCTCCAGTGGAACACTGAAGCTTTCTTT
>NA|NA|TRBJ2-7|TRBV10-3
CAISADRSLYEQYF
TGTGCCATCAGTGCAGACAGGTCGCTTTACGAGCAGTACTTC
>NA|NA|TRBJ2-7|TRBV11-2
CASSNRPTSGEQYF
TGTGCCAGCAGTAATAGACCGACCTCTGGCGAGCAGTACTTC
>many|NA|TRBJ2-3|TRBV12-3/TRBV12-4
CASSSGGGSDTQYF
TGTGCCAGCAGCTCCGGGGGCGGGTCAGATACGCAGTATTTT
>few|NA|TRBJ2-7|TRBV19
CASSRGRGLYEQYF
TGTGCCAGTAGTAGGGGACGGGGTCTCTACGAGCAGTACTTC
>many|NA|TRBJ1-1|TRBV20-1
CSATLLNTEAFF
TGCAGTGCCACTCTTCTTAACACTGAAGCTTTCTTT
>few|NA|TRBJ2-2|TRBV2
CASMIEVSGGELFF
TGTGCCAGCATGATCGAGGTTTCTGGCGGGGAGCTGTTTTTT
>many|NA|TRBJ1-2|TRBV19
CASSRAPPGYGYTF
TGTGCCAGTAGTAGGGCACCGCCTGGCTATGGCTACACCTTC
>few|TRBD1|TRBJ1-4|TRBV7-3
CASSLSRDRGTNEKLFF
TGTGCCAGCAGCTTAAGCCGGGACAGGGGGACTAATGAAAAACTGTTTTTT
>NA|NA|TRBJ2-4|TRBV13
CASSLADSDIQYF
TGTGCCAGCAGCTTAGCAGACAGTGACATTCAGTACTTC